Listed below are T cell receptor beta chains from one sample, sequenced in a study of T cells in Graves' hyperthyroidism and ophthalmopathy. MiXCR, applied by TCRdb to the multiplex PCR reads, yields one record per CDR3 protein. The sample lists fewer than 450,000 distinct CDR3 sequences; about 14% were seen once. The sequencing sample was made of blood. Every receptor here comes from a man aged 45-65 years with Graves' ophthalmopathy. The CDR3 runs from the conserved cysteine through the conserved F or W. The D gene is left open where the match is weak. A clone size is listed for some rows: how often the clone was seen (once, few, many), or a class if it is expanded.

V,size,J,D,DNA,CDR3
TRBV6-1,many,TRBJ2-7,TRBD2,TGTGCCAGCAGTTCTAGCGGGAGCGCTAATCACTACGAGCAGTACTTC,CASSSSGSANHYEQYF
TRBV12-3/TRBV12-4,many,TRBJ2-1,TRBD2,TGTGCCAGCAGTCCCGGGGGAGCGGGGTTCTACAATGAGCAGTTCTTC,CASSPGGAGFYNEQFF
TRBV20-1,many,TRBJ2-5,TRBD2,TGCAGTGCCCCGACCGGGACTAGCGGGAGAGAGACCCAGTACTTC,CSAPTGTSGRETQYF
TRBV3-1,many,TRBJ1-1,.,TGTGCCAGCAGCCATGGGACCGGGGGAGCTTTCTTT,CASSHGTGGAFF
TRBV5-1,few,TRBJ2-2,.,TGCGCCAGCAGCTTCCAGGGCGCAGGGGAGCTGTTTTTT,CASSFQGAGELFF
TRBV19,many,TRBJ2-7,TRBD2,TGTGCCAGTAGAACGACTAGCGGAGTATACGAGCAGTACTTC,CASRTTSGVYEQYF
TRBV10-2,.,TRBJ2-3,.,TGCGCCAGCGCCCGGGCCCGACAGGTCACAGATACGCAGTATTTT,CASARARQVTDTQYF
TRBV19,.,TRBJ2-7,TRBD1,TGTGCCAGTAGTATGGGGGGACAGGGGGGCTACGAGCAGTACTTC,CASSMGGQGGYEQYF
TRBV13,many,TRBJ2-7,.,TGTGCCAGCAGCGTCGGGTACGAGCAGTACTTC,CASSVGYEQYF
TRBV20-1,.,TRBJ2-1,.,TGCAGTGCTAGAGATCCTAGCGCCTTATCCTACAATGAGCAGTTCTTC,CSARDPSALSYNEQFF
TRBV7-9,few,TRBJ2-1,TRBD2,TGTGCCAGCAGCTTGGGGACTAGCGGGAGCTATGAGCAGTTCTTC,CASSLGTSGSYEQFF
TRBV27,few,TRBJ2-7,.,TGTGCCAGCAGTTTATCCTGGCAGGAGTACGAGCAGTACTTC,CASSLSWQEYEQYF
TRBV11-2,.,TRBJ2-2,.,TGTGCCAGCAGCTTAGTTCAGGTCTCCGGGGGCGGGGAGCTGTTTTTT,CASSLVQVSGGGELFF
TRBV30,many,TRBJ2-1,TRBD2,TGTGCCTGGAGTGTACTAGCGGGAGGAAATGAGCAGTTCTTC,CAWSVLAGGNEQFF
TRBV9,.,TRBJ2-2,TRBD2,TGTGCCAGCGGCGGGCTAGCGGGAGGAGTCGGGGAGCTGTTTTTT,CASGGLAGGVGELFF
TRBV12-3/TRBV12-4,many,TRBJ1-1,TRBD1,TGTGCCAGCAGTAACAGGGGGGTGAACACTGAAGCTTTCTTT,CASSNRGVNTEAFF
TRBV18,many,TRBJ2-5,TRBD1,TGTGCCAGCTCACTGAGGCAGGGGGCCGGAGAGACCCAGTACTTC,CASSLRQGAGETQYF
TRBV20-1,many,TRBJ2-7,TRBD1,TGCAGTATGGCCGGACAGGGGCCATTGGGGGAGCAGTACTTC,CSMAGQGPLGEQYF
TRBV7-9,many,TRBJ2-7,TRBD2,TGTGCCAGCAGCTTAAGCCTAGCGGAGGACGAGCAGTACTTC,CASSLSLAEDEQYF
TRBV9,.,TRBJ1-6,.,TGTGCCAGCAGCGTAGACGCAGGAAATAATTCACCCCTCCACTTT,CASSVDAGNNSPLHF
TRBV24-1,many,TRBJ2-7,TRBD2,TGTGCCACCAGCGCGGCGGTCGGGAGGTCCACCTACGAGCAGTACTTC,CATSAAVGRSTYEQYF
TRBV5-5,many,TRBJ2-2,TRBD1,TGTGCCAGCAGAGGGGGACAGGGGAGCGTAGTGGCTAACACCGGGGAGCTGTTTTTT,CASRGGQGSVVANTGELFF
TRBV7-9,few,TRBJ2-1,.,TGTGCCAGCAGCACAGACACCCCTCAGTTCTTC,CASSTDTPQFF
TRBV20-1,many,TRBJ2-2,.,TGCAGTGCACGGGACAACGCGAACACCGGGGAGCTGTTTTTT,CSARDNANTGELFF
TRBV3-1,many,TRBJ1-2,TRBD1,TGTGCCAGCAGCCAAGCCTCGACAGGGGTAGGGCGCTACACCTTC,CASSQASTGVGRYTF
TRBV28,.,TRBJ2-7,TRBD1,TGTGCCAGCAGCTCGCCGGACAGGGCTTCCTACGAGCAGTACTTC,CASSSPDRASYEQYF
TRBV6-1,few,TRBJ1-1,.,TGTGCCAGCAGTTTTTATATCGGACAGAGGCCAGAAGCTTTCTTT,CASSFYIGQRPEAFF
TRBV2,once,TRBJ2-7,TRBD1,TGTGCCAGCAGTGAAAAGGACAGGGGGTCCTACGAGCAGTACTTC,CASSEKDRGSYEQYF
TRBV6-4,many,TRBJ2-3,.,TGTGCCAGCAGTGACTCCGGAGAATTTTCAGATACGCAGTATTTT,CASSDSGEFSDTQYF
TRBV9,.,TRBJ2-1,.,TGTGCCAGCAGCCCCCGGTTGACAGCCCCCGAGCAGTTCTTC,CASSPRLTAPEQFF
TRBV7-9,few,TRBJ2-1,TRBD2,TGTGCCAGCAGCTTTGGGACTAGACATGAGCAGTTCTTC,CASSFGTRHEQFF
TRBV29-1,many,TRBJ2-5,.,TGCAGCGTTGAGAAGGACAGTATCCAAGAGACCCAGTACTTC,CSVEKDSIQETQYF
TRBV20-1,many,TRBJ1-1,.,TGCAGTGCTAGAGATAGTCAGGGTCCGGGGTTTGAAGCTTTCTTT,CSARDSQGPGFEAFF
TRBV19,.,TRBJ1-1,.,TGTGCCAGTAGTATTTACAACACTGAAGCTTTCTTT,CASSIYNTEAFF
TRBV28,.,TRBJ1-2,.,TGTGCCAGCACCCAAGACGCCTATGGCTACACCTTC,CASTQDAYGYTF
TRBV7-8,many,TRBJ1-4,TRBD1,TGTGCCAGCAGCACGCAACGACAGGGCTATAATGAAAAACTGTTTTTT,CASSTQRQGYNEKLFF
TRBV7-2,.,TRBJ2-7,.,TGTGCCAGCTATCAGGGGGGAAACGAGCAGTACTTC,CASYQGGNEQYF